This is a list of T cell receptor beta chains from one sample in a study of human T cells and chemical hapten exposure. TCRdb fed the RACE reads into MiXCR, producing one record per CDR3 protein. This table has roughly 71,000 distinct CDR3 sequences, over 8.5% appearing once. The material sequenced was whole blood, taken in connection with sensitization to the hapten diphenylcyclopropenone (DPC). The receptors stem from a woman in her forties or fifties with alopecia areata. Some clones in this sample may be carry-over from other donors' samples. Each CDR3 is given with its conserved first and last residue. The D gene is left open where the match is weak. Expanded clones get a size class; other rows say once, few or many, or leave the size out.

J gene | V gene | D gene | clone size | CDR3 DNA | CDR3 protein
TRBJ1-6 | TRBV25-1 | . | many | TGTGCCAGCAGTGGAAGCGGACGGAGCTATAATTCACCCCTCCACTTT | CASSGSGRSYNSPLHF
TRBJ1-2 | TRBV28 | . | few | TGTGCCAGCAGTTTCTACGCAGAGGAGGGCTACACCTTC | CASSFYAEEGYTF
TRBJ1-2 | TRBV3-1 | . | . | TGTGCCAGCAGCCACTTCCCCCAGAGTAACTATGGCTACACCTTC | CASSHFPQSNYGYTF
TRBJ2-4 | TRBV4-2 | . | . | TGTGCCAGCAGCCAAGTTGGTAACGACGCCAAAAACATTCAGTACTTC | CASSQVGNDAKNIQYF
TRBJ2-1 | TRBV5-1 | . | . | TGCGCCAGCAGCGTAAACAGGGACTCCTACAATGAGCAGTTCTTC | CASSVNRDSYNEQFF
TRBJ1-4 | TRBV4-3 | TRBD1 | few | TGCGCCAGCAGCAAAAGGACAGGGGCGGAGGATGAAAAACTGTTTTTT | CASSKRTGAEDEKLFF
TRBJ2-2 | TRBV2 | . | many | TGTGCCAGCAGCAGACTCCCCCGGGGGAGAACGAACACCGGGGAGCTGTTTTTT | CASSRLPRGRTNTGELFF
TRBJ2-1 | TRBV6-2/TRBV6-3 | TRBD1 | . | TGTGCCAGCATCAGACAGGGGGCCCATGAGCAGTTCTTC | CASIRQGAHEQFF
TRBJ2-7 | TRBV5-1 | TRBD1 | few | TGCGCCAGCAGCTCGGACAGGGGGAAAGACGAGCAGTACTTC | CASSSDRGKDEQYF
TRBJ1-5 | TRBV28 | TRBD1 | many | TGTGCCAGTAAAGCAGGGGGGGACGTCCGAAATCAGCCCCAGCATTTT | CASKAGGDVRNQPQHF
TRBJ1-5 | TRBV2 | . | many | TGTGCCAGCAGCCCCCGGGCAAGGAGTCAGCCCCAGCATTTT | CASSPRARSQPQHF
TRBJ2-5 | TRBV28 | . | many | TGTGCCAGCAGTTTTTCGGGGGCGAAGACCCAGTACTTC | CASSFSGAKTQYF
TRBJ2-1 | TRBV29-1 | TRBD1 | many | TGCAGCGTTTCGACGGGACAGGGGAACAATGAGCAGTTCTTC | CSVSTGQGNNEQFF
TRBJ2-7 | TRBV28 | . | few | TGTGCCAGCAGTTCCGCGGGGTGGGGCCCCTACGAGCAGTACTTC | CASSSAGWGPYEQYF
TRBJ2-1 | TRBV7-9 | TRBD1 | many | TGTGCCAGCAGCTCCACAGGGGGCGCGAGCAATGAGCAGTTCTTC | CASSSTGGASNEQFF
TRBJ2-7 | TRBV4-3 | . | . | TGCGCCAGCAGCCAAGCCTTACAGGGCCCTTACGAGCAGTACTTC | CASSQALQGPYEQYF
TRBJ1-6 | TRBV7-9 | . | many | TGTGCCAGCAGCTTAGGATTGGTTGGGGGCGCCGCACCCCTCCACTTT | CASSLGLVGGAAPLHF
TRBJ2-3 | TRBV29-1 | TRBD2 | many | TGCAGCGCAGCGGGAGCCGGAGATACGCAGTATTTT | CSAAGAGDTQYF
TRBJ2-5 | TRBV11-2 | . | few | TGTGCCAGCAGCTTAGCGCTGCAAGAGACCCAGTACTTC | CASSLALQETQYF
TRBJ1-1 | TRBV6-8 | . | many | TGTGCCAGCAGATCTATAAACCACACTGAAGCTTTCTTT | CASRSINHTEAFF
TRBJ2-1 | TRBV7-2 | TRBD2 | . | TGTGCCAGCAGCCCACGAACTAGCGCTAATGAGCAGTTCTTC | CASSPRTSANEQFF
TRBJ1-4 | TRBV18 | . | many | TGTGCCAGCTCACAATATACGGGAGATGAAAAACTGTTTTTT | CASSQYTGDEKLFF
TRBJ2-2 | TRBV7-6 | . | many | TGTGCCAGCAGCTTAGCGAAGAGTAGCGGTCTGACCGGGGAGCTGTTTTTT | CASSLAKSSGLTGELFF
TRBJ2-3 | TRBV5-5 | TRBD2 | many | TGTGCCAGCAGCCTGAGGGGGACTAGCGGTTACGATACGCAGTATTTT | CASSLRGTSGYDTQYF
TRBJ2-7 | TRBV28 | TRBD1 | many | TGTGCCAGCAGTTTATCGGACAGGGTAGGAAACGAGCAGTACTTC | CASSLSDRVGNEQYF
TRBJ2-7 | TRBV20-1 | TRBD1 | many | TGCAGTGCTAGAGCTACTGGGACAGGGGGCCGCTACGAGCAGTACTTC | CSARATGTGGRYEQYF
TRBJ1-1 | TRBV12-3/TRBV12-4 | . | many | TGTGCCAGCAGTCCCCGGAAGGGGAACACTGAAGCTTTCTTT | CASSPRKGNTEAFF
TRBJ1-1 | TRBV29-1 | . | many | TGCAGCGTTGAATTTAAATGGGGTGACGAAGCTTTCTTT | CSVEFKWGDEAFF
TRBJ2-7 | TRBV28 | . | many | TGTGCCAGCAGACTTGGACAGCTAAGCTCCTACGAGCAGTACTTC | CASRLGQLSSYEQYF
TRBJ1-5 | TRBV2 | . | . | TGTGCCAGCAGTGAAGGGGAGGACACCATCTATCAGCCCCAGCATTTT | CASSEGEDTIYQPQHF
TRBJ1-2 | TRBV28 | . | few | TGTGCCAGCAGTCGGACCGCCCAAGGCTACACCTTC | CASSRTAQGYTF
TRBJ2-1 | TRBV6-6 | . | . | TGTGCCAGCAGTCAGGAGTACAATGAGCAGTTCTTC | CASSQEYNEQFF